The 22 T cell receptor beta chains in this list originate from one sample, sequenced in a study of T cells in Graves' hyperthyroidism and ophthalmopathy. The investigators amplified TCR beta CDR3 regions from RNA transcripts. The HTBI primer set was used in a first-round RT-PCR of the TCR CDR3. Each CDR3 protein gets one entry after TCRdb re-called the multiplex PCR reads with MiXCR. The data show under 400,000 distinct CDR3 sequences, roughly 18% seen once. What was sequenced was blood. These receptors came from a woman aged 50 to 60 with Graves' hyperthyroidism.

The gene calls are TRBV6-2 or TRBV6-3 and TRBJ2-1; no definite D call. This CDR3 spans 14 amino acids. CDR1 and CDR2 (germline): MNHEY, SVGEGT. Trimming took 7 bases from V and 2 from J, leaving 12 bases between them. The CDR3 nucleotides are TGTGCCAGCAACCGAGACGCGGCCTACAATGAGCAGTTCTTC. Protein product: CASNRDAAYNEQFF.

The chain carries TRBV4-1 and TRBJ1-4; 7 nucleotides line up with TRBD1. With V trimmed by 1 base and J by 6 bases, 5 bases remained unmatched. The CDR3 is made up of 15 amino acids. Germline V gene lookup returns CDR1 MGHRA and CDR2 YSYEKL. The CDR3 sequence: CASSQVDRVDEKLFF. The CDR3 coding sequence is TGCGCCAGCAGCCAAGTCGACAGGGTCGATGAAAAACTGTTTTTT.

This clonotype was picked up a small number of times. V and J are TRBV20-1 and TRBJ1-5; a weak D match, TRBD1 (5 bases). CDR1 DFQATT and CDR2 SNEGSKA come from the germline V gene (reference sequence). V was cut by 3 bases and J by 5 bases, with 14 bases left in between. This CDR3 has 14 amino acids. Here the CDR3 reads CSASRGARDQPQHF. The CDR3 DNA reads as TGCAGTGCTAGCCGCGGGGCGAGAGATCAGCCCCAGCATTTT.

This clonotype was counted between two and nine times. The V call is TRBV5-1, the J call TRBJ2-2; TRBD2 aligns across 7 bases. V gave up 0 bases and J gave up 6 bases; unmatched junction bases: 5. CDR1 is SGHRS and CDR2 is YFSETQ in the germline V gene. The CDR3 runs 15 residues. Here the CDR3 DNA reads TGCGCCAGCAGCTTGGGACTAGCTTATTCCGGGGAGCTGTTTTTT. Its protein is CASSLGLAYSGELFF. Drawing the rest from reference TRBV5-1 and TRBJ2-2, the complete variable domain is KAGVTQTPRYLIKTRGQQVTLSCSPISGHRSVSWYQQTPGQGLQFLFEYFSETQRNKGNFPGRFSGRQFSNSRSEMNVSTLELGDSALYLCASSLGLAYSGELFFGEGSRLTVL.

In this sample, this clonotype turned up many times. V is TRBV7-3 and J is TRBJ2-3; no reliable D call. Trimming removed 4 bases at V and 2 bases at J, with 10 bases between. The CDR3 consists of 14 residues. From germline, CDR1 is SGHTA and CDR2 FQGTGA. CDR3 bases: TGTGCCAGCAGCTCAACGGGCGCCACAGATACGCAGTATTTT. It yields the protein CASSSTGATDTQYF. The whole variable domain, filled in from reference TRBV7-3 and TRBJ2-3, reads GAGVSQTPSNKVTEKGKYVELRCDPISGHTALYWYRQSLGQGPEFLIYFQGTGAADDSGLPNDRFFAVRPEGSVSTLKIQRTERGDSAVYLCASSSTGATDTQYFGPGTRLTVL.

A word on this clonotype: This clone may be a read error of a much larger clone one base away. The chain recombines TRBV6-1 with TRBJ1-2; 7 nucleotides agree with TRBD1. The CDR3 has 14 amino acids. V lost 4 bases to trimming and J lost 6 bases; unmatched junction nucleotides: 8. CDR1 and CDR2 from the germline V gene are MNHNS and SASEGT. The CDR3 nucleotides read TGTGCCAGCAGTGTCGATACAGGGGTAGATGGCTACACCTTC. Translation gives CASSVDTGVDGYTF.

This clonotype has more than one count but fewer than ten. The rearrangement uses TRBV30 and TRBJ2-7; possible D gene TRBD1, 6 bases. This CDR3 has 12 residues. The V end was cut by 6 bases, the J end by 0 bases, with 9 bases between. Germline CDR1 reads GTSNPN; CDR2 reads SVGIG (reference sequence). The CDR3 DNA reads TGTGCCTGTGGACAGAGCTCCTACGAGCAGTACGTC. This codes for CACGQSSYEQYV.

This clonotype has a handful of counts. The rearrangement joins TRBV29-1 to TRBJ2-3; D not resolved. V was trimmed by 7 bases and J by 7 bases, leaving 15 bases between them. Germline V CDR1 and CDR2: SQVTM, ANQGSEA. The CDR3 sequence is 12 residues long. The CDR3 sequence: CSAIFNVNTQYF. The DNA for the CDR3 is TGCAGCGCCATCTTTAACGTAAATACGCAGTATTTT.

This clonotype was picked up many times. The chain has TRBV27 and TRBJ2-1; possibly TRBD2 for D (6 bases). This CDR3 region has 17 residues. Germline V lookup: CDR1 MNHEY, CDR2 SMNVEV (reference sequence). Trimming cost V 6 bases and J 3 bases, with 21 bases left between them. CDR3 bases: TGTGCCAGCAGCCGCCCCCCCGGGACTGTAGTCTACAATGAGCAGTTCTTC. It is translated as CASSRPPGTVVYNEQFF.

In this sample, this clonotype turned up many times. The chain couples TRBV18 to TRBJ1-1; D not resolved. Trimming stripped 3 bases from V and 2 bases from J, with 16 bases between. Germline V gives CDR1 KGHSH, CDR2 LQKENI. This CDR3 contains 16 residues. CDR3 coding DNA: TGTGCCAGCTCACCCCCTCTGGAGACCGGTAACACTGAAGCTTTCTTT. This gives the protein CASSPPLETGNTEAFF.

The chain recombines TRBV6-1 with TRBJ2-3; maybe TRBD2 (6 bases). The CDR3 length is 15 residues. V lost 6 bases and J lost 0, with 13 bases in between. The germline CDR1 and CDR2 sequences are MNHNS and SASEGT. The CDR3 protein is CASRRDFSSTDTQYF. In DNA form, the CDR3 reads TGTGCCAGCAGGAGGGACTTCTCTAGCACAGATACGCAGTATTTT.

This clonotype was observed a handful of times. The chain has TRBV6-1 and TRBJ1-2, with 8 bases identical to TRBD1. V shed 5 bases, J shed 4 bases, and the junction held 3 bases outside the gene matches. Germline CDR1 MNHNS, CDR2 SASEGT. The CDR3 has 13 amino acids. The CDR3 DNA sequence: TGTGCCAGCAGTACCGGGACAGGCTATGGCTACACCTTC. Its protein product is CASSTGTGYGYTF.

There are many counts of this clonotype. The chain couples TRBV7-2 to TRBJ2-1; D possibly uses TRBD1 or TRBD2 (5 bases each). This CDR3 has 12 residues. The germline V and J ends were trimmed by 5 bases and 9 bases, with 11 bases remaining between them. Germline V gives CDR1 SGHTA, CDR2 FQGNSA. The CDR3 DNA follows: TGTGCCAGCAGCGCCACTAGGGGTGAGCAGTTCTTC. Its protein product is CASSATRGEQFF. Variable domain in full (rest from reference TRBV7-2 and TRBJ2-1): GAGVSQSPSNKVTEKGKDVELRCDPISGHTALYWYRQSLGQGLEFLIYFQGNSAPDKSGLPSDRFSAERTGGSVSTLTIQRTQQEDSAVYLCASSATRGEQFFGPGTRLTVL.

The chain recombines TRBV20-1 with TRBJ1-2; D gene uncertain. Germline V lookup: CDR1 DFQATT, CDR2 SNEGSKA (reference sequence). V lost 2 bases and J lost 2, with 6 bases in between. This CDR3 spans 12 amino acids. CDR3 residues: CSARSRNYGYTF. The CDR3 region has the DNA TGCAGTGCTAGATCAAGGAACTATGGCTACACCTTC.

This clonotype was detected ten times or more. The genes are TRBV7-8 and TRBJ2-3; the D gene could be TRBD1 or TRBD2 (5 bases each). V was cut by 4 bases and J by 1 base, with 9 bases left in between. Germline loops: CDR1 SGHVS, CDR2 FQNEAQ. This CDR3 contains 14 residues. The CDR3 DNA reads TGTGCCAGCAGCTGGCAGGGACGCACAGATACGCAGTATTTT. Residues: CASSWQGRTDTQYF.

This clonotype appeared many times. This chain joins TRBV12-3 or TRBV12-4 and TRBJ2-3, with TRBD1 identical over 10 bases. V was pared by 5 bases and J by 4 bases, with 15 bases of the junction left unmatched. CDR3 length: 18 amino acids. The CDR3 coding sequence is TGTGCCAGCAGTCCCCGGGACAGGGGACTAGTGGTGGCAGATACGCAGTATTTT. It is translated as CASSPRDRGLVVADTQYF.

This chain connects TRBV19 to TRBJ2-2; TRBD1 is a possible D gene (6 bases). The germline gives CDR1 LNHDA, CDR2 SQIVND (reference sequence). This CDR3 comprises 13 residues. Trimming left V 7 bases short and J 5 bases short, with 11 bases between. As DNA, the CDR3 is TGTGCCAGTACAGGGGCTTTTACCGGGGAGCTGTTTTTT. Translating gives CASTGAFTGELFF.

This chain connects TRBV18 to TRBJ2-3; D is unclear. The CDR3 extends over 13 amino acids. Germline-derived CDR1 and CDR2 are KGHSH and LQKENI. Between the trimmed V and J ends, which lost 5 bases and 0 bases, there was a span of 6 bases. The CDR3 nucleotides read TGTGCCAGCTCAATTGACAGCACAGATACGCAGTATTTT. Its protein is CASSIDSTDTQYF.

The rearrangement joins TRBV13 to TRBJ2-2, with D perhaps TRBD1 (6 bases). This CDR3 contains 13 residues. Germline CDR1 and CDR2: PRHDT and FYEKMQ (reference sequence). Trimming took 5 bases from V and 6 from J, leaving 10 bases between them. CDR3 sequence: CASSVTGPGELFF. The CDR3, as DNA: TGTGCCAGCAGCGTTACAGGGCCCGGGGAGCTGTTTTTT.

This clonotype has only one observation. With a much larger clone just one base away, this may be a read error. J is TRBJ2-7 and V is TRBV28, with 16 positions matching TRBD2. Germline values: CDR1 MDHEN, CDR2 SYDVKM. The CDR3 is made up of 19 amino acids. Here the CDR3 reads CASSPLTGTSGRGSYEQCF. CDR3 coding DNA: TGTGCCAGCAGTCCACTAACCGGGACTAGCGGGAGGGGGTCCTACGAGCAGTGCTTC.

The chain employs TRBV20-1 and TRBJ2-1; 8 bases align to TRBD2. The J call may be in error: the DNA end matches TRBJ2-7 better. The CDR3 consists of 16 residues. CDR1 is DFQATT and CDR2 is SNEGSKA in the germline V gene (reference sequence). CDR3 protein: CSALLDGGAFYNEQYF. The CDR3 DNA is TGCAGTGCCCTTTTAGACGGGGGGGCCTTTTACAATGAGCAGTACTTC.

This clonotype showed up just a few times. This rearrangement joins TRBV2 to TRBJ2-5; 7 nucleotides match TRBD1. V dropped 5 bases and J dropped 4; count of bases not matched to a gene: 7. Germline V lookup: CDR1 SNHLY, CDR2 FYNNEI. This CDR3 has 14 amino acids. In DNA form, the CDR3 reads TGTGCCAGCAGTCCCAGACAGGGCCCAGAGACCCAGTACTTC. Amino acid sequence: CASSPRQGPETQYF.